This T cell receptor beta chain was identified in a study of identical twins. The V gene's germline CDR1 is MDHEN and CDR2 SYDVKM. CDR3 length: 15 amino acids. The ends were cut back, 5 bases at V and 7 bases at J, with 15 bases in the middle. One entry per CDR3 protein, called by TCRdb with MiXCR from the 5' RACE reads. Seen here are approximately 1.8 million distinct CDR3 sequences, about 30% observed once, and the top ten hold around 0.3%. A few counts support this clonotype. Material: cord blood. The chain combines TRBV28 with TRBJ1-6; D gene uncertain. This receptor was taken from a newborn girl in good health. CDR3 in amino acids: CASSPRPAANSPLHF. CDR3 bases: TGTGCCAGCAGTCCCCGACCGGCCGCCAATTCACCCCTCCACTTT.